This T cell receptor (beta chain) was found in a study of cytomegalovirus exposure and HLA in healthy donors. General observations from the study: For most TCR beta V segments, an earlier analysis put the productive rate at about 87% or about 30% of the time.

The V gene lost 4 bases and the J gene lost 3 bases, with 7 bases spanning the gap. The germline V gene has CDR1 SGHDN and CDR2 FVKESK. This CDR3 is 12 amino acids long. Amplification used 60 Vbeta primers and 13 Jbeta primers. Only in-frame clones appear in the TCRdb table, and some are missing; sequencing was by immunoSEQ multiplex PCR. Counted here are roughly 160,000 clones, around 79% occurring once; the ten biggest clones make up approximately 2%. This clone is a singleton in its sample. The antigen is undetermined. Sequenced input: PBMCs. The sequence derives from a man aged 35 to 55 in good health and CMV-seronegative. This chain connects TRBV14 to TRBJ2-7; D unclear. This chain's CDR3 is CASSLSLYEQYF. In nucleotides, the CDR3 is TGTGCCAGCAGCCTCAGTCTCTACGAGCAGTACTTC.